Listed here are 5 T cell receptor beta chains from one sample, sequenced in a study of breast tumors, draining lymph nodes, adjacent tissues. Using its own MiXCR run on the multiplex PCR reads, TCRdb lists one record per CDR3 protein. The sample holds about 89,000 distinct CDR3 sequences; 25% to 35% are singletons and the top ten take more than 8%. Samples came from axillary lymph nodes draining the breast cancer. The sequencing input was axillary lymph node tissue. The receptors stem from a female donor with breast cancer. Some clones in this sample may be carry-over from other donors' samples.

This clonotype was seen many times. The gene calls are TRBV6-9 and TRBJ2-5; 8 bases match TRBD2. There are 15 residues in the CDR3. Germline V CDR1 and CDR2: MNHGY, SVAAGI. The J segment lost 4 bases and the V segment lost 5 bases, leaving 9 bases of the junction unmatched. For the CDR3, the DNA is TGTGCCAGCAGTACAGCCGAGCGGGAGACAGAGACCCAGTACTTC. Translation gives CASSTAERETETQYF.

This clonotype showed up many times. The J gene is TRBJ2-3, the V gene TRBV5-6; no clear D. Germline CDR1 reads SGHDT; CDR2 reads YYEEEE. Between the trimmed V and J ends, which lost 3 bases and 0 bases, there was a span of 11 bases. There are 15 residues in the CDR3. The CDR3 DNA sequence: TGTGCCAGCAGCTGGTATTGGGCTAGCACAGATACGCAGTATTTT. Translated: CASSWYWASTDTQYF.

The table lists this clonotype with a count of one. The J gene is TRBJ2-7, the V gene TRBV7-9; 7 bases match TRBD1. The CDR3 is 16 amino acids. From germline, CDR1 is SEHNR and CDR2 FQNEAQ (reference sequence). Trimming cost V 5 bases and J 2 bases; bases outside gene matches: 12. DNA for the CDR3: TGTGCCAGCAGCCAATCCGGGACAGATTTAGCCTACGAGCAGTACTTC. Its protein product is CASSQSGTDLAYEQYF.

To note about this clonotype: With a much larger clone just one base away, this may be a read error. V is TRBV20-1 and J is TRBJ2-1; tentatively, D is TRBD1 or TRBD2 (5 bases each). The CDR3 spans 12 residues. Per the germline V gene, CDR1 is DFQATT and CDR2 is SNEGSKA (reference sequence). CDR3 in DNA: TGCAGTGTCAATCCGGGACCCAATGAGCGGTTCTTC. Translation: CSVNPGPNERFF.

The CDR3 loop is CASSTSGSHGNTGELFF. CDR3 bases: TGCGCCAGCAGCACTAGCGGGAGTCATGGAAACACCGGGGAGCTGTTTTTT. The chain recombines TRBV10-1 with TRBJ2-2; 11 nucleotides match TRBD2. J lost 2 bases, V lost 6 bases, and 8 bases had no gene match. Germline lookup yields CDR1 WNHNN and CDR2 SYGVQD (reference sequence). This CDR3 has 17 amino acids.